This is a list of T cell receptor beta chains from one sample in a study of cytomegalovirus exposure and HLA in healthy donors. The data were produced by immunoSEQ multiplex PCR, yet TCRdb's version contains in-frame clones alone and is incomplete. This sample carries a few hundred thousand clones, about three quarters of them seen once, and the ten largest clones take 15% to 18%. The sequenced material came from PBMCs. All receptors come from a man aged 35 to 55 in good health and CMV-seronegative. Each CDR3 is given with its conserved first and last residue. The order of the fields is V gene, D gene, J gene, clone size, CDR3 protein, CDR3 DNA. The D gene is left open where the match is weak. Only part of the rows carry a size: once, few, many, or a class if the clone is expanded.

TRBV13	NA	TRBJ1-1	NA	CASSLSPSEAFF	TGTGCCAGCAGCTTATCCCCCAGTGAAGCTTTCTTT
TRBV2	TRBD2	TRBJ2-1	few	CASSPLSGSLYNEQFF	TGTGCCAGCAGTCCTCTTAGCGGGAGTCTCTACAATGAGCAGTTCTTC
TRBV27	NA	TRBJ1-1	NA	CASSLEMRTEAFF	TGTGCCAGCAGTTTGGAGATGAGAACTGAAGCTTTCTTT
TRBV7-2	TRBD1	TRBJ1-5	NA	CASSLGQGAQYSNQPQHF	TGTGCCAGCAGCCTCGGACAGGGGGCACAATATAGCAATCAGCCCCAGCATTTT
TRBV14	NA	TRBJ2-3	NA	CASSDNSVADTQYF	TGTGCCAGCAGCGATAACTCGGTCGCAGATACGCAGTATTTT
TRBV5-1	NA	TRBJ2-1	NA	CASSPPHPDREQFF	TGCGCCAGCAGCCCCCCCCACCCCGACAGGGAGCAGTTCTTC
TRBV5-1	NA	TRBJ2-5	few	CASSPGTFQETQYF	TGCGCCAGCAGCCCGGGGACTTTTCAAGAGACCCAGTACTTC
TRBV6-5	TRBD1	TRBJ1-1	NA	CASSPYQTGSTEAFF	TGTGCCAGCAGCCCCTATCAGACAGGGAGTACTGAAGCTTTCTTT
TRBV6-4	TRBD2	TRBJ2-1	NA	CASSDSTSGSEQFF	TGTGCCAGCAGTGACTCGACTAGCGGGAGTGAGCAGTTCTTC
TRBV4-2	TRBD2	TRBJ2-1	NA	CASSLGTSGGPYNEQFF	TGTGCCAGCAGCCTCGGGACTAGCGGGGGGCCCTACAATGAGCAGTTCTTC
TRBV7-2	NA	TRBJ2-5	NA	CASSLYRQETQYF	TGTGCCAGCAGCTTATATAGACAAGAGACCCAGTACTTC
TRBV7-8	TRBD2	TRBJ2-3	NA	CASSRSGGASDTQYF	TGTGCCAGCAGCCGTAGCGGGGGGGCTTCAGATACGCAGTATTTT
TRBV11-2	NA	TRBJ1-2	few	CASSLDNSGGLNYGYTF	TGTGCCAGCAGCTTAGATAATTCAGGAGGACTTAACTATGGCTACACCTTC
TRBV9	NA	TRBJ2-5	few	CASSVGGERETQYF	TGTGCCAGCAGCGTAGGCGGGGAACGAGAGACCCAGTACTTC
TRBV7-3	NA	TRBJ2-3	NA	CASSAGLAHRYDTQYF	TGTGCCAGCAGCGCAGGGTTAGCCCATAGATACGATACGCAGTATTTT
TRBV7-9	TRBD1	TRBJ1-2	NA	CASSLGQGADYGYTF	TGTGCCAGCAGCTTAGGACAGGGGGCCGACTATGGCTACACCTTC
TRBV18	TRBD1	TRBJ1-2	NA	CASSLNRGQTYGYTF	TGTGCCAGCTCACTAAACAGGGGGCAGACCTATGGCTACACCTTC
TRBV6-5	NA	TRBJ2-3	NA	CASRQGSLGTQYF	TGTGCCAGCAGGCAGGGTTCCTTAGGTACGCAGTATTTT
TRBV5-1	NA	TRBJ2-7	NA	CASSLYDSSYEQYF	TGCGCCAGCAGCTTGTACGACAGTTCCTACGAGCAGTACTTC
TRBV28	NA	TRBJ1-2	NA	CASSSMPGLGGYGYTF	TGTGCCAGCAGTTCAATGCCGGGTCTCGGGGGCTATGGCTACACCTTC
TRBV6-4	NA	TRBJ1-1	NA	CASRDTGLNTEAFF	TGTGCCAGCAGGGATACAGGGTTGAACACTGAAGCTTTCTTT
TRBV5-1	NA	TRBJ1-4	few	CASRIGGNEKLFF	TGCGCCAGCAGAATTGGGGGGAATGAAAAACTGTTTTTT
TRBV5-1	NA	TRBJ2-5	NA	CASSLGRGFQETQYF	TGCGCCAGCAGCTTGGGCAGGGGCTTCCAAGAGACCCAGTACTTC
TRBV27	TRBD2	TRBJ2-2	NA	CASSSTSGRARGTGELFF	TGTGCCAGCAGTAGTACTAGCGGGAGGGCAAGGGGCACCGGGGAGCTGTTTTTT
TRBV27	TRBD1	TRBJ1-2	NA	CASSLSGAGGYGYTF	TGTGCCAGCAGTTTATCAGGCGCAGGGGGCTATGGCTACACCTTC
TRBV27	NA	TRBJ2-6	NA	CASSLVAGPLSGANVLTF	TGTGCCAGCAGTTTAGTCGCGGGGCCCCTCTCTGGGGCCAACGTCCTGACTTTC
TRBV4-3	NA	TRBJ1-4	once	CASSQESTGEYEKLFF	TGCGCCAGCAGCCAAGAGTCCACCGGGGAATACGAAAAACTGTTTTTT
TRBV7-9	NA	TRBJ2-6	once	CASSLDPGQSSGANVLTF	TGTGCCAGCAGCTTAGACCCAGGGCAGAGCTCTGGGGCCAACGTCCTGACTTTC
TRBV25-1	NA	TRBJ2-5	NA	CASSEGLGRSETQYF	TGTGCCAGCAGTGAGGGCTTGGGTAGGTCAGAGACCCAGTACTTC
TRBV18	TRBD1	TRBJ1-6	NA	CASSPGQYNSPLHF	TGTGCCAGCTCACCGGGACAGTATAATTCACCCCTCCACTTT
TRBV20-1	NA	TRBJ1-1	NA	CSAPRGRWAFF	TGCAGTGCTCCCAGAGGGCGGTGGGCTTTCTTT
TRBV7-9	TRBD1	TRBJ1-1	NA	CASSLASSVGGQGAFF	TGTGCCAGCAGCTTAGCGTCCTCGGTCGGCGGACAGGGAGCTTTCTTT
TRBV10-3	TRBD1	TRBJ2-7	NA	CAIRDRDRIYEQYF	TGTGCCATCAGAGACCGGGACAGGATTTACGAGCAGTACTTC
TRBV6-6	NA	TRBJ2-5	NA	CASTPQVLQETQYF	TGTGCCAGCACCCCCCAGGTACTCCAAGAGACCCAGTACTTC
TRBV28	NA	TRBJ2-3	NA	CASSTSGRLISGRDTQYF	NA
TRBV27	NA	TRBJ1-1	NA	CASSRPPGNTEAFF	TGTGCCAGCAGTCGACCTCCAGGGAACACTGAAGCTTTCTTT
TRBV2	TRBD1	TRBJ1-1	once	CASSRPGTGGRRSTEAFF	TGTGCCAGCAGTCGTCCCGGGACAGGGGGGAGGCGTAGCACTGAAGCTTTCTTT
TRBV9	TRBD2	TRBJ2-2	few	CASKRASGSTGELFF	TGTGCCAGCAAACGGGCTAGCGGTAGTACCGGGGAGCTGTTTTTT
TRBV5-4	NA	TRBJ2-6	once	CASSPAGSGANVLTF	TGTGCCAGCAGCCCTGCAGGCTCTGGGGCCAACGTCCTGACTTTC
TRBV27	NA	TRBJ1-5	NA	CASSPRSRSNQPQHF	TGTGCCAGCAGCCCCAGGTCTCGAAGCAATCAGCCCCAGCATTTT
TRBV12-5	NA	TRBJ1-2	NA	CASGSTQNYGYTF	TGTGCTAGTGGTTCGACACAAAACTATGGCTACACCTTC
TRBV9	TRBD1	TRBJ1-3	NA	CASTRDRASGNTIYF	TGTGCCAGCACCAGGGACAGGGCTTCTGGAAACACCATATATTTT
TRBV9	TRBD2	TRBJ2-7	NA	CASSEHGTSGDEQYF	TGTGCCAGCAGCGAGCACGGGACTAGCGGTGACGAGCAGTACTTC
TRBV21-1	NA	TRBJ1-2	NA	CASSQQGHGYTF	TGTGCCAGCAGCCAACAGGGCCATGGCTACACCTTC
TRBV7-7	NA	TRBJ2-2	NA	CASSPPRGNTGELFF	TGTGCCAGCAGCCCCCCCCGGGGTAACACCGGGGAGCTGTTTTTT
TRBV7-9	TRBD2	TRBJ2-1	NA	CASSTTSGRAHNEQFF	TGTGCCAGCAGCACAACTAGCGGGAGGGCCCACAATGAGCAGTTCTTC